Below are 20 T cell receptor beta chains sequenced from a single sample in a study of cytomegalovirus exposure and HLA in healthy donors. This PCR relied on a set of 60 Vbeta primers and 13 Jbeta primers. Generated by immunoSEQ multiplex PCR, the TCRdb table keeps only in-frame clones and is missing some. The sample lists some 160,000 clones; about four fifths were seen once. The specimen sequenced was PBMCs. These receptor sequences come from a male donor in good health and CMV-seropositive.

The gene calls are TRBV5-1 and TRBJ2-5, with TRBD2 matching 14 bases. The end of the DNA fits TRBJ2-7 better, so the J call may be wrong. The germline V gene encodes CDR1 SGHRS and CDR2 YFSETQ. The CDR3 loop spans 17 amino acids. The DNA for the CDR3 is TGCGCCAGCAGCTTGGCCGGGACTAGCGGGAGTTTGGACGAGCAGTACTTC. Protein product: CASSLAGTSGSLDEQYF.

The chain links TRBV10-3 to TRBJ2-7; tentative D call: TRBD1 (5 bases). CDR1 and CDR2 (germline): ENHRY, SYGVKD. The CDR3 totals 12 residues. Trimming removed 3 bases at V and 5 bases at J, with 8 bases between. The DNA of the CDR3 is TGTGCCATCAGTGAAAGGGGCGACGAGCAGTACTTC. This encodes CAISERGDEQYF.

This rearrangement joins TRBV7-2 to TRBJ2-3, with D perhaps matching TRBD2 (5 bases). Germline CDR1 reads SGHTA; CDR2 reads FQGNSA. This CDR3 is built from 14 residues. V shed 5 bases and J shed 6 bases, with 15 bases lying between them. The CDR3 DNA sequence: TGTGCCAGCAGCCTCCAGTCTGAGCGGGATACGCAGTATTTT. This codes for CASSLQSERDTQYF.

This clone was counted once. The chain employs TRBV5-1 and TRBJ1-2; weak D call: TRBD1 (5 bases). V dropped 0 bases and J dropped 1 base, with 10 bases sitting between them. This CDR3 has 15 amino acids. CDR1 and CDR2 (germline): SGHRS, YFSETQ. The CDR3 sequence is CASSLGQGINYGYTF. The CDR3 region has the DNA TGCGCCAGCAGCTTGGGGCAGGGAATTAACTATGGCTACACCTTC.

The CDR3 DNA reads as TGTGCCAGCAGCCCCCGGGACAGGAGGACCTACGAGCAGTACTTC. Translated: CASSPRDRRTYEQYF. This chain joins TRBV5-4 and TRBJ2-5, with 8 bases that match TRBD1. TRBJ2-7 matches the DNA end more closely, so the J call is doubtful. This CDR3 comprises 15 residues. Germline CDR1 SGHNT, CDR2 YYREEE (reference sequence).

The rearrangement joins TRBV6-1 to TRBJ2-7, with TRBD2 matching over 12 bases. This CDR3 comprises 14 residues. The germline gives CDR1 MNHNS, CDR2 SASEGT. The V segment lost 4 bases and the J segment 6 bases; nucleotides outside the gene matches: 4. Here the CDR3 DNA reads TGTGCCAGCAGTGCTAGCGGGAGGGCCTTCGAGCAGTACTTC. Protein sequence: CASSASGRAFEQYF.

This clone showed up just once. The chain combines TRBV5-5 with TRBJ2-7; 7 bases are a match to TRBD2. The CDR3 runs to 16 residues. Germline CDR1 reads SGHKS; CDR2 reads YYEKEE (reference sequence). The V and J ends lost 0 bases and 6 bases, in that order; junction bases with no gene match: 12. The CDR3 DNA follows: TGTGCCAGCAGCTTGGTCCCTAGCGGCCCTCCCCCCGAGCAGTACTTC. Encoded protein: CASSLVPSGPPPEQYF.

The gene calls are TRBV7-8 and TRBJ2-5, with D maybe TRBD1 (6 bases). The DNA end is more similar to TRBJ2-7, so the J call may be wrong. Germline CDR1 and CDR2: SGHVS and FQNEAQ. The CDR3 runs 14 residues. CDR3 nucleotides: TGTGCCAGCAGCTTTCAGGGGAACTCCTACGAGCAGTACTTC. As protein: CASSFQGNSYEQYF.

This chain uses TRBV4-3 with TRBJ1-5; 9 positions agree with TRBD1. V shed 4 bases and J 3 bases; nucleotides not matched to a gene: 4. Germline values: CDR1 LGHNA, CDR2 YSLEER. The CDR3 is 15 amino acids. The CDR3 DNA reads as TGCGCCAGCAGCCCCGGGACAGGGATCAATCAGCCCCAGCATTTT. The encoded protein is CASSPGTGINQPQHF.

The genes are TRBV7-2 and TRBJ2-7; 9 nucleotides line up with TRBD1. The germline V gene has CDR1 SGHTA and CDR2 FQGNSA. CDR3 length equals 15 residues. After removal of 6 bases from V and 0 bases from J, the junction contained 6 bases not matched to a gene. Written as DNA, the CDR3 is TGTGCCAGCAGATTGGGGGGACAGGGCTCCTACGAGCAGTACTTC. It encodes CASRLGGQGSYEQYF.

This CDR3 is CASSLGLILTGDNSPLHF. CDR3 nucleotide sequence: TGCGCCAGCAGCTTGGGGTTAATACTAACAGGAGATAATTCACCCCTCCACTTT. The chain couples TRBV5-1 to TRBJ1-6; D perhaps matches TRBD1 (5 bases). The ends were cut back, 0 bases at V and 5 bases at J, with 18 bases in the middle. CDR3 length: 18 amino acids. Germline CDR1 reads SGHRS; CDR2 reads YFSETQ.

The rearrangement uses TRBV6-5 and TRBJ2-5; 9 nucleotides line up with TRBD2. The assigned J gene may be wrong: the sequence end matches TRBJ2-7 better. There are 15 residues in the CDR3. Germline CDR1 is MNHEY and CDR2 is SVGAGI. Here the CDR3 reads CASSDPRGGFGEQYF. The CDR3 region has the DNA TGTGCCAGCTCGGACCCGCGGGGGGGATTCGGCGAGCAGTACTTC.

The CDR3 DNA is TGTGCCAGCAGCCTCCGGGACAGGGGATTCTACGAGCAGTACTTC. It yields the protein CASSLRDRGFYEQYF. The rearrangement joins TRBV11-2 to TRBJ2-7; 10 nucleotides align to TRBD1. The CDR3 runs 15 residues. Losses at the gene ends were 5 bases for V and 3 bases for J; bases not matched to a gene: 7. CDR1 and CDR2 from the germline V gene are SGHAT and FQNNGV.

The chain employs TRBV28 and TRBJ1-1; no reliable D call. Trimming shortened V by 7 bases and J by 8 bases, and 14 bases separated the two germline ends. The length of the CDR3 is 12 residues. Germline V CDR1 and CDR2: MDHEN, SYDVKM. The CDR3 loop is CASKSSGREAFF. CDR3 bases: TGTGCCAGCAAAAGCAGCGGAAGAGAAGCTTTCTTT.

A single count supports this clone. The V gene is TRBV9, the J gene TRBJ1-2; D gene ambiguous. The CDR3 contains 14 residues. The germline V and J ends were trimmed by 1 base and 4 bases, with 11 bases remaining between them. Germline assignment: CDR1 SGDLS and CDR2 YYNGEE. The CDR3 nucleotides read TGTGCCAGCAGCGTATCGGGGAGGAGCTATGGCTACACCTTC. Residues: CASSVSGRSYGYTF.

V gene TRBV5-1 combines with J gene TRBJ2-5; D is perhaps TRBD1 (6 bases). The last part of the DNA fits TRBJ2-7 better; the J call may be wrong. Looked up from germline, CDR1 is SGHRS and CDR2 is YFSETQ. The CDR3 spans 13 residues. The CDR3 spells CASSFDRPYEQYF. The CDR3 bases are TGCGCCAGCAGCTTTGACAGGCCCTACGAGCAGTACTTC.

The table lists this clone with a count of one. This chain connects TRBV18 to TRBJ1-2; the D gene is possibly TRBD1 (5 bases). This CDR3 spans 14 amino acids. The V end lost 4 bases, the J end lost 2 bases, and 11 bases lay between the germline ends. Germline-derived CDR1 and CDR2 are KGHSH and LQKENI. The CDR3 bases are TGTGCCAGCTCACTTTCGACAGTGAACTATGGCTACACCTTC. This sequence encodes CASSLSTVNYGYTF.

The chain uses TRBV5-1 and TRBJ2-1; no clear D gene. The CDR3 is made up of 13 amino acids. Trimming removed 1 base at V and 6 bases at J, with 8 bases between. Germline values: CDR1 SGHRS, CDR2 YFSETQ. CDR3 protein: CASSLIRINEQFF. The CDR3 DNA reads TGCGCCAGCAGCTTGATTCGTATCAATGAGCAGTTCTTC.

The chain joins TRBV4-2 to TRBJ2-3, with 14 positions matching TRBD2. V shed 8 bases and J 0 bases; nucleotides not matched to a gene: 10. The CDR3 runs 18 residues. CDR1 LGHNA and CDR2 YNFKEQ come from the germline V gene. In DNA form, the CDR3 reads TGTGCCAGCGGTTCAGGACTAGCGGGGGGTAAAAGCACAGATACGCAGTATTTT. Translating it yields CASGSGLAGGKSTDTQYF.

The chain joins TRBV4-1 to TRBJ1-2; TRBD1 is a possible D gene (5 bases). The CDR3 totals 16 residues. V lost 1 base and J lost 8, with 20 bases in between. Germline CDR1 reads MGHRA; CDR2 reads YSYEKL. DNA for the CDR3: TGCGCCAGCAGCCAAGGTCTCCGGGGAGGGGTGGAGGGCTACACCTTC. It yields the protein CASSQGLRGGVEGYTF.